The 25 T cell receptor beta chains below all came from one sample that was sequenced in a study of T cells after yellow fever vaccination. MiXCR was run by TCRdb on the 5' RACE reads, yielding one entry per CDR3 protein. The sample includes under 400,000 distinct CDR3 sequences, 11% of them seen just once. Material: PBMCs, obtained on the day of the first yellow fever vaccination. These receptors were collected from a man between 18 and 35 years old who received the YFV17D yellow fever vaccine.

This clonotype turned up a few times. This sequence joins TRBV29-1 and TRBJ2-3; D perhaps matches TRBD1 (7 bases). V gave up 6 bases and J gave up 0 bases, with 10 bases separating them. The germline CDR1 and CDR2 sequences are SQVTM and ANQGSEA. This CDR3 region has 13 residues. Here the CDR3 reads CSVSGGSTDTQYF. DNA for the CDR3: TGCAGCGTGTCAGGGGGGAGCACAGATACGCAGTATTTT.

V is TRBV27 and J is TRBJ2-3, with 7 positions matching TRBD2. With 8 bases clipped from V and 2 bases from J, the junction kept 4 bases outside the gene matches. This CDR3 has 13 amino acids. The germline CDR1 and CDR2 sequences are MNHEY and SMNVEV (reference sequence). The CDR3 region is CASSSGDTDTQYF. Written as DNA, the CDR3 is TGTGCCAGCTCGAGCGGGGACACAGATACGCAGTATTTT.

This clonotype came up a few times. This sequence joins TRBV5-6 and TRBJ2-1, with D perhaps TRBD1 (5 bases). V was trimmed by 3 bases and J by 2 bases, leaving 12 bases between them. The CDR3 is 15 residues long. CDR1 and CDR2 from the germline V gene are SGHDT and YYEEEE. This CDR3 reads CASSSTAVPYNEQFF. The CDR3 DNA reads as TGTGCCAGCAGCTCGACAGCTGTCCCCTACAATGAGCAGTTCTTC.

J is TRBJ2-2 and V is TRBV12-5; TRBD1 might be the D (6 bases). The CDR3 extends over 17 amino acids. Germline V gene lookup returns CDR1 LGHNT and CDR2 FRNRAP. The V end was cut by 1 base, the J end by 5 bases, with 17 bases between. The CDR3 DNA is TGTGCTAGTGGTTTGGGCGCCGGGACACTATGGACCGGGGAGCTGTTTTTT. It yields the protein CASGLGAGTLWTGELFF.

The CDR3, as DNA: TGCGCCAGCAGCTCCCGGGCCTACAATGAGCAGTTCTTC. It specifies CASSSRAYNEQFF. The chain joins TRBV5-1 to TRBJ2-1; D unclear. The CDR3 loop spans 13 amino acids. The V end lost 3 bases, the J end lost 2 bases, and 6 bases lay between the germline ends. In germline, CDR1 is SGHRS, CDR2 YFSETQ.

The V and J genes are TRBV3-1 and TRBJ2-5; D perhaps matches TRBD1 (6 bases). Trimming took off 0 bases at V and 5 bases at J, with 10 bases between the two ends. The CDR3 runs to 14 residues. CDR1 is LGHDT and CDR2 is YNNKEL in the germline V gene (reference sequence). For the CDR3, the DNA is TGTGCCAGCAGCCAAGAGACAGGCAGGGAGACCCAGTACTTC. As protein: CASSQETGRETQYF.

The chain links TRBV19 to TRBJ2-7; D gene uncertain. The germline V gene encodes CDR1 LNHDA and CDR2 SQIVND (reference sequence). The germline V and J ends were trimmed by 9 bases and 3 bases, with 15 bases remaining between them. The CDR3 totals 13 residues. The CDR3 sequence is CASSLGHNYEQYF. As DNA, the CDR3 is TGTGCCAGCAGCCTCGGGCACAACTACGAGCAGTACTTC.

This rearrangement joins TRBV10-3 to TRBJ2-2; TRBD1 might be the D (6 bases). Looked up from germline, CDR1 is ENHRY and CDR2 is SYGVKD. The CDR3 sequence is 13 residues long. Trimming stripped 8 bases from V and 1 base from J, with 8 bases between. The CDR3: CAIPTGNTGELFF. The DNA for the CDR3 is TGTGCCATCCCGACAGGGAACACCGGGGAGCTGTTTTTT.

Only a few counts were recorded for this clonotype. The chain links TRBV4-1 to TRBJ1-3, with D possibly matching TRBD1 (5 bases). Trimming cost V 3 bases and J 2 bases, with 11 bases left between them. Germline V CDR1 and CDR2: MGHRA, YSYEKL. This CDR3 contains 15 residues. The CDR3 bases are TGCGCCAGCAGCCAGGGGACCGGGACTGGAAACACCATATATTTT. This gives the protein CASSQGTGTGNTIYF.

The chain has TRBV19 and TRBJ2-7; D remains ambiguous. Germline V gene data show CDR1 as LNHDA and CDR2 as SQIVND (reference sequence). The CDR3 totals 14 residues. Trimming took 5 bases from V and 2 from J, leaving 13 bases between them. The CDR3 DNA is TGTGCCAGTAGTTCCACTGACGGTGCCTACGAGCAGTACTTC. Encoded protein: CASSSTDGAYEQYF.

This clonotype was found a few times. The CDR3 spells CASRARNQETQYF. The DNA of the CDR3 is TGTGCCAGCAGGGCTCGGAACCAAGAGACCCAGTACTTC. The chain is built from TRBV7-9 and TRBJ2-5, with no clear D. CDR1 and CDR2 (germline): SEHNR, FQNEAQ (reference sequence). With 6 bases removed from V and 0 bases from J, the gap between germline ends came to 8 bases. The CDR3 has 13 residues. Combining the CDR3 with reference TRBV7-9 and TRBJ2-5 gives the whole variable domain DTGVSQNPRHKITKRGQNVTFRCDPISEHNRLYWYRQTLGQGPEFLTYFQNEAQLEKSRLLSDRFSAERPKGSFSTLEIQRTEQGDSAMYLCASRARNQETQYFGPGTRLLVL.

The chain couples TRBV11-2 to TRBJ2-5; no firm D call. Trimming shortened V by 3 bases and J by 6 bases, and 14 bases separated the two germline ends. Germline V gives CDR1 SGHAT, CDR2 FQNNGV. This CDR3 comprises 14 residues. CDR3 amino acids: CASSLNRVSQTQYF. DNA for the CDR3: TGTGCCAGCAGCTTGAATCGAGTTTCACAGACCCAGTACTTC.

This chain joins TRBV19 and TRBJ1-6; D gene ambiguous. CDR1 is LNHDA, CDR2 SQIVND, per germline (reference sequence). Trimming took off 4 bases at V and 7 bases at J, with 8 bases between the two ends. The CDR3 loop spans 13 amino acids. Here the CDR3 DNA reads TGTGCCAGTAGTAACCCACAGAATTCACCCCTCCACTTT. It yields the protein CASSNPQNSPLHF.

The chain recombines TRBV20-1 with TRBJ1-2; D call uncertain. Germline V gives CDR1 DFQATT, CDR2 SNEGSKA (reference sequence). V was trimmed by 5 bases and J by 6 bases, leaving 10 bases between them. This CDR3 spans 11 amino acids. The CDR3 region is CSALPSDGYTF. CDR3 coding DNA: TGCAGTGCTTTGCCCTCGGATGGCTACACCTTC.

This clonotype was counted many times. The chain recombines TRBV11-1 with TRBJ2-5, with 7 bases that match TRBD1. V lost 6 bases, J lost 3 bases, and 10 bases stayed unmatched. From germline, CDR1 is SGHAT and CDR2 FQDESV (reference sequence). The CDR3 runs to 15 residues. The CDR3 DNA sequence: TGTGCCAGCAGGAACCGGGACAGAGGGGAAGAGACCCAGTACTTC. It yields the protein CASRNRDRGEETQYF.

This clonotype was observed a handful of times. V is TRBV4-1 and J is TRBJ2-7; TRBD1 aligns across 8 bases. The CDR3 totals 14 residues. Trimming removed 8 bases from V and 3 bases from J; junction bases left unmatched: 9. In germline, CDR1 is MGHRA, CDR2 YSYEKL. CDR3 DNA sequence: TGCGCCAGCCGAGGGACAGGTGAGGGCTACGAGCAGTACTTC. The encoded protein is CASRGTGEGYEQYF.

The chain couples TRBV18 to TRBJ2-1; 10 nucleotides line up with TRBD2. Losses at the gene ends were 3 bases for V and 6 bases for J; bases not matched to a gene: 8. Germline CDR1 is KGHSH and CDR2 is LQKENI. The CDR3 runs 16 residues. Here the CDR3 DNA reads TGTGCCAGCTCACCCTTAGCGGGAGGCGGTTTCAATGAGCAGTTCTTC. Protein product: CASSPLAGGGFNEQFF.

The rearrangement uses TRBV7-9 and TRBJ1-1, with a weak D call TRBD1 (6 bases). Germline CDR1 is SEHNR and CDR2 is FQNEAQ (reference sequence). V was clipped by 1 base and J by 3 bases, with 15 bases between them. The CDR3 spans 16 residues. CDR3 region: CASSLDPGDPHTEAFF. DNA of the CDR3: TGTGCCAGCAGCTTAGATCCAGGGGACCCACACACTGAAGCTTTCTTT.

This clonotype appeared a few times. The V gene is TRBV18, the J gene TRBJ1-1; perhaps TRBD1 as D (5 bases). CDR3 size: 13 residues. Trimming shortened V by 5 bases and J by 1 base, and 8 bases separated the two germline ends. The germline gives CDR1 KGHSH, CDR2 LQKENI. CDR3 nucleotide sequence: TGTGCCAGCTCAGATGACAGGAACACTGAAGCTTTCTTT. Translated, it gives CASSDDRNTEAFF. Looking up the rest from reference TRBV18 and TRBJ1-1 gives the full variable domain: NAGVMQNPRHLVRRRGQEARLRCSPMKGHSHVYWYRQLPEEGLKFMVYLQKENIIDESGMPKERFSAEFPKEGPSILRIQQVVRGDSAAYFCASSDDRNTEAFFGQGTRLTVV.

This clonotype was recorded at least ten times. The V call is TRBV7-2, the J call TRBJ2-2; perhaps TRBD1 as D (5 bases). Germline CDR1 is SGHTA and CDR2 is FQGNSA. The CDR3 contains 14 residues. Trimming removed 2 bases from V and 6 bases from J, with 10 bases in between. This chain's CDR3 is CASSLIGAPGELFF. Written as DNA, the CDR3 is TGTGCCAGCAGCTTAATTGGGGCACCCGGGGAGCTGTTTTTT. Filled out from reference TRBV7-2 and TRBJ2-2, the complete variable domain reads GAGVSQSPSNKVTEKGKDVELRCDPISGHTALYWYRQSLGQGLEFLIYFQGNSAPDKSGLPSDRFSAERTGGSVSTLTIQRTQQEDSAVYLCASSLIGAPGELFFGEGSRLTVL.

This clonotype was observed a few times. CDR3 coding DNA: TGCAGTGCCCCGAGGAGGGTAGGGGCCAACGTCCTGACTTTC. It yields the protein CSAPRRVGANVLTF. The chain links TRBV20-1 to TRBJ2-6; TRBD2 is a possible D gene (6 bases). CDR3 size: 14 residues. V was pared by 6 bases and J by 4 bases, with 13 bases between. From germline, CDR1 is DFQATT and CDR2 SNEGSKA (reference sequence).

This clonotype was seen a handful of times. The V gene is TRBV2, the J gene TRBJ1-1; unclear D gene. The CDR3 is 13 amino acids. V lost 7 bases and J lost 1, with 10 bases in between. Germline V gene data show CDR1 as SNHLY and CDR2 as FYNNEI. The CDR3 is CASIIPGNTEAFF. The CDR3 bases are TGTGCCAGCATTATCCCGGGGAACACTGAAGCTTTCTTT.

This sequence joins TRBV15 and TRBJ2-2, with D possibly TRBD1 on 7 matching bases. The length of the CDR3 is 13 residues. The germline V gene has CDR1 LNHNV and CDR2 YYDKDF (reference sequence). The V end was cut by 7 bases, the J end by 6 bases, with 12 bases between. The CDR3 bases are TGTGCCACCAACAGGGGCGGGGCCGGGGAGCTGTTTTTT. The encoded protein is CATNRGGAGELFF.

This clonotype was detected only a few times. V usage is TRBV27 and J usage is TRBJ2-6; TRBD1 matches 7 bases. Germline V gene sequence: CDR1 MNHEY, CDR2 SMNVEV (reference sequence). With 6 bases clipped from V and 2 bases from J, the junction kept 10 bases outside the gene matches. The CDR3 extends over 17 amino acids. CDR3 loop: CASSSGTAPTGANVLTF. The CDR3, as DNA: TGTGCCAGCAGCTCCGGGACAGCTCCTACTGGGGCCAACGTCCTGACTTTC. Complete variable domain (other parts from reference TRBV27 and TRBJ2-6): EAQVTQNPRYLITVTGKKLTVTCSQNMNHEYMSWYRQDPGLGLRQIYYSMNVEVTDKGDVPEGYKVSRKEKRNFPLILESPSPNQTSLYFCASSSGTAPTGANVLTFGAGSRLTVL.

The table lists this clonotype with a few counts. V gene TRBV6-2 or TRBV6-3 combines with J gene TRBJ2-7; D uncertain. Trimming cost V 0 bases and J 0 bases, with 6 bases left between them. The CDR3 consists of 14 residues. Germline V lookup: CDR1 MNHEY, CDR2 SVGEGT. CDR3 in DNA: TGTGCCAGCAGTTACTCTGGTAACTCCTACGAGCAGTACTTC. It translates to CASSYSGNSYEQYF.